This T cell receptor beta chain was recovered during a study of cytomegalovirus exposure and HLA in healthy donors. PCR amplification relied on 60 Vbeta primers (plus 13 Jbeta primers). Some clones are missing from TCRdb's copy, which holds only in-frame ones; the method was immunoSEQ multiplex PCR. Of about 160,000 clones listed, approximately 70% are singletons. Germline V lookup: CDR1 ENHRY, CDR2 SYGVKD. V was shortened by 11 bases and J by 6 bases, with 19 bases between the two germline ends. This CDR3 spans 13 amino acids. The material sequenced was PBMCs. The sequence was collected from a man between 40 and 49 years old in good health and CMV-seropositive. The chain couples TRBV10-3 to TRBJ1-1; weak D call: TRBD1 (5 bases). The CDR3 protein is CAAGHGPGAEAFF. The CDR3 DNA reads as TGTGCCGCCGGACACGGGCCTGGGGCTGAAGCTTTCTTT.